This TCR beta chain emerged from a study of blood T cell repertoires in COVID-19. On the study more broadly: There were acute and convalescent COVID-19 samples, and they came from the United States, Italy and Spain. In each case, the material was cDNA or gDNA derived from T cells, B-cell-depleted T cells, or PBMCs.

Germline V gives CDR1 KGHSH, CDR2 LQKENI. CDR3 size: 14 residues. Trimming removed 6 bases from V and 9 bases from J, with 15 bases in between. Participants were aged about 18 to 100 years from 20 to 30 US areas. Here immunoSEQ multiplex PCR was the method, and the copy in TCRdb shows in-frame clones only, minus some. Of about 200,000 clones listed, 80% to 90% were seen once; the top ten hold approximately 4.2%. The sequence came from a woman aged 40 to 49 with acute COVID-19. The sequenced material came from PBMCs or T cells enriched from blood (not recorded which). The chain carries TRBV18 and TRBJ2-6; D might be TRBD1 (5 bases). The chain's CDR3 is CASSDQGLVNVLTF. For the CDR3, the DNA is TGTGCCAGCTCCGACCAGGGCCTGGTCAACGTCCTGACTTTC. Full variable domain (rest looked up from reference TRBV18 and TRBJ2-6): NAGVMQNPRHLVRRRGQEARLRCSPMKGHSHVYWYRQLPEEGLKFMVYLQKENIIDESGMPKERFSAEFPKEGPSILRIQQVVRGDSAAYFCASSDQGLVNVLTFGAGSRLTVL.